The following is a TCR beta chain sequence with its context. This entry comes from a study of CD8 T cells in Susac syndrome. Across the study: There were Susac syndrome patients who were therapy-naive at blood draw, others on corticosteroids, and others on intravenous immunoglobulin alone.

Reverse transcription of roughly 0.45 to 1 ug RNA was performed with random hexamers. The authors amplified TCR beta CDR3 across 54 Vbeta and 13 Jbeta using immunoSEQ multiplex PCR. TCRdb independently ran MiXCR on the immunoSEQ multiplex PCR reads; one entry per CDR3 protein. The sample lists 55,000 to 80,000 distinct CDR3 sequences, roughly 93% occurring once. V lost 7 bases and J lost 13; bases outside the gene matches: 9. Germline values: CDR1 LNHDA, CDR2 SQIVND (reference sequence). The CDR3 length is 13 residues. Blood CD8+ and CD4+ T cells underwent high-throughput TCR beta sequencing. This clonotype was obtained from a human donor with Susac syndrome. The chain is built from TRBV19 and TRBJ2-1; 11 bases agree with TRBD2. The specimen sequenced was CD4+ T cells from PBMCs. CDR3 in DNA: TGTGCCAGTACCCGGACTAGCGGGTTGGAACAGTTCTTC. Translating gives CASTRTSGLEQFF.